The next 2 T cell receptor beta chains were all read from a single sample in a study of cytomegalovirus exposure and HLA in healthy donors. Primers: 60 Vbeta forward and 13 Jbeta reverse. Sequenced by immunoSEQ multiplex PCR; TCRdb stores in-frame clones only, minus some. The sample has some 150,000 clones; 80% are singletons. Sequencing input: PBMCs. Receptors were obtained from a man in his thirties or forties in good health and CMV-seronegative.

This CDR3 is CASSQPGGTGELFF. The CDR3 DNA sequence: TGTGCCAGCTCCCAACCGGGCGGGACCGGGGAGCTGTTTTTT. The gene calls are TRBV18 and TRBJ2-2; D might be TRBD2 (5 bases). The CDR3 runs 14 residues. Germline CDR1 and CDR2: KGHSH and LQKENI. Trimming stripped 6 bases from V and 5 bases from J, with 13 bases between.

This chain joins TRBV27 and TRBJ2-2; a weak D match, TRBD1 (6 bases). Per the germline V gene, CDR1 is MNHEY and CDR2 is SMNVEV (reference sequence). The ends were cut back, 6 bases at V and 4 bases at J, with 18 bases in the middle. The CDR3 consists of 16 residues. CDR3 loop: CASSLPSGTSTGELFF. The CDR3 region has the DNA TGTGCCAGCAGCCTTCCTTCCGGGACAAGCACCGGGGAGCTGTTTTTT.